Included here is one T cell receptor (beta chain) sequence, with context. The clone's antigen remains unknown. No quality values exist for individual bases; no much larger clone is one base distant. These data belong to a study of regulatory T cells in long-lasting Graves disease (dated by TCRdb to about 2021). In terms of the full investigation: Persistent Graves' disease meant more than 5 years of antithyroid drug treatment with TSH receptor autoantibodies that stayed positive. Persistent Graves' disease patients were compared with newly diagnosed Graves' disease patients by peripheral blood TCR sequencing and RNA sequencing. The study took place in China and was registered as a clinical trial. A total of around 35 samples underwent TCR sequencing, from roughly 13 patients with persistent Graves' disease and 20 or so patients with newly diagnosed Graves' disease. Persistent Graves' disease patients in the clinical cohort had taken antithyroid drugs for around 11 years on average.

Library preparation employed multiplex PCR. The instrument given in TCRdb is Illumina HiSeq 4000. To build TCR beta libraries, CDR3 regions were amplified by Arm-PCR using iRepertoire HTBI primers. PCR products were gel purified before sequencing. The authors' analysis ran thus. A total of under 80 TRBV and approximately 15 TRBJ segments were identified across samples and were used for gene usage analysis of CDR3 amino acid clonotypes. COPE and FqMerger were used to merge the filtered high-quality paired reads into contigs. BLAST was used to align contigs to IMGT TRBV, TRBD and TRBJ reference genes, and CDR3 was defined according to IMGT. Clonotypes above 0.1% frequency were classified as highly expanded clones. Shannon entropy served as the measure of repertoire diversity, while the Gini coefficient captured V-J evenness. Clonotypes shared by more than one individual were considered public. TCRdb reanalyzed the raw reads on its own, using fastp at Q25 for trimming and MiXCR for clone calling, and kept in-frame beta chains. One record per CDR3 amino acid sequence lists the most common genes and DNA. For this entry, the V and J calls and clone size follow TCRdb and not the study's own pipeline. In all, the sample holds 650,000 to 700,000 distinct CDR3 sequences, and around 30% of those were seen once. Of the sample, about 40% falls within the top ten clones.

General findings and caveats noted by the study authors: As a limitation, the authors acknowledged that the small sample size may reduce accuracy. The study examined only peripheral blood because the primary lesion, thyroid tissue, could not be accessed. Sequencing and analysis were restricted to the TCR beta chain. Compared with newly diagnosed patients, patients with persistent Graves' disease had lower TCR Shannon entropy and fewer highly expanded clones, which suggests clonal expansion. More public clonotypes were shared among persistent patients (under 3,000) than among newly diagnosed patients (approximately 930). TRBV28, TRBJ1-2 and TRBJ2-5 were preferentially used in persistent disease, while TRBV20-1 and TRBJ2-1 were favored in newly diagnosed disease.

CDR1 SGHNT and CDR2 YENEEA are derived from the germline V gene. The CDR3, cysteine through phenylalanine, is 14 amino acids long. CDR3 DNA only is kept here, 42 bases in frame from base 1. V lost 6 bases and J lost 5 bases, and the count of bases not matched to a germline gene is 8. What the time point label conveys for this sample: persistent/refractory GD, antithyroid drugs over 5 years with positive TRAb. RNA was extracted from PBMCs in TRIzol for both TCR sequencing and RNA sequencing. The diagnosis of Graves' disease followed American Thyroid Association guidelines. The patients came from an endocrinology department in Xi'an, China. From each patient, approximately 9 milliliters of peripheral blood was collected into an EDTA anticoagulant tube. Ficoll Paque Plus density gradient separation was used to isolate PBMCs, and no additional T cell sorting was done. An Agilent 2100 Bioanalyzer and agarose gel were used to check RNA quality, and a NanoDrop 2000 was used to measure RNA concentration.

Sequencing used peripheral blood mononuclear cells (PBMCs), obtained when the disease was refractory, from a patient treated with antithyroid drugs. In this chain, TRBV11-3 is recombined with TRBJ2-5, with 8 junctional bases fitting TRBD2. This sequence was found in a female donor with Graves disease. The DNA is TGTGCCAGCAGTCGGCCGGGAGGGAGGGAGACCCAGTACTTC. Its translation reads: CASSRPGGRETQYF.